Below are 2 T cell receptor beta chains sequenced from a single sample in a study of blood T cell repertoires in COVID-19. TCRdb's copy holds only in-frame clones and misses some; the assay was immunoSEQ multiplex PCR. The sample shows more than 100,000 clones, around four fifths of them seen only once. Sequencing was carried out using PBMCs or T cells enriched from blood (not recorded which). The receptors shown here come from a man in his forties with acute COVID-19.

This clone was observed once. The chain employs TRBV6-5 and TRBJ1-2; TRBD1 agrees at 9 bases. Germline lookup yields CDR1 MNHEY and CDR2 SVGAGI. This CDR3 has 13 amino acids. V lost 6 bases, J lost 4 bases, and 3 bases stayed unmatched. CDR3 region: CASSLQGAYGYTF. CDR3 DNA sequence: TGTGCCAGCAGCCTACAGGGGGCCTATGGCTACACCTTC.

CDR3 sequence reads: CASKGGGLETQYF. CDR3 in DNA: TGTGCCAGCAAAGGGGGGGGGTTGGAGACCCAGTACTTC. The chain employs TRBV6-5 and TRBJ2-5, with D possibly matching TRBD2 (7 bases). Deletions cut 7 bases from V and 5 bases from J, with 14 bases between. The CDR3 totals 13 residues. Germline-derived CDR1 and CDR2 are MNHEY and SVGAGI.